Below, 9 T cell receptor beta chains from the same sample are listed, as sequenced in a study of T cell responses to AZD1222 COVID-19 vaccine. Data came from immunoSEQ multiplex PCR; TCRdb stores just in-frame clones and leaves some out. The profile shows tens of thousands of clones, about nine tenths of them singletons. The sample consisted of peripheral blood, taken on day 0 of AZD1222 vaccination. The receptors derive from an adult in good health.

This clone was observed a single time. The chain recombines TRBV7-3 with TRBJ2-7, with D perhaps matching TRBD1 or TRBD2 (5 bases each). CDR3 size: 13 residues. V lost 5 bases and J lost 6, with 14 bases in between. Per germline, CDR1 SGHTA and CDR2 FQGTGA. The CDR3 region is CASSTSGPGEQYF. Here the CDR3 DNA reads TGTGCCAGCAGCACATCGGGACCGGGCGAGCAGTACTTC.

The rearrangement joins TRBV12-3 or TRBV12-4 to TRBJ2-5; 8 nucleotides match TRBD1. The CDR3 covers 13 residues. Losses at the gene ends were 6 bases for V and 5 bases for J; bases not matched to a gene: 5. Written as DNA, the CDR3 is TGTGCCAGCAGCGTGGGACAGGAGGAGACCCAGTACTTC. It encodes CASSVGQEETQYF.

The V and J genes are TRBV10-3 and TRBJ1-1, with TRBD1 as a possible D gene (6 bases). Germline CDR1 and CDR2: ENHRY and SYGVKD. Trimming shortened V by 7 bases and J by 2 bases, and 14 bases separated the two germline ends. CDR3 length: 14 residues. As DNA, the CDR3 is TGTGCCATCACGTCGCGGGGGGCCAACACTGAAGCTTTCTTT. Amino acid sequence: CAITSRGANTEAFF.

The V gene is TRBV6-5, the J gene TRBJ1-5; D perhaps matches TRBD1 (5 bases). Germline V gene sequence: CDR1 MNHEY, CDR2 SVGAGI. V gave up 8 bases and J gave up 2 bases, with 13 bases separating them. The CDR3 totals 14 residues. The CDR3 nucleotides are TGTGCCAGCGGGCCCGGGGGGGGCAATCAGCCCCAGCATTTT. Translation gives CASGPGGGNQPQHF.

The chain employs TRBV6-2 or TRBV6-3 and TRBJ2-1, with TRBD2 matching over 8 bases. Germline V lookup: CDR1 MNHEY, CDR2 SVGEGT. The CDR3 extends over 16 amino acids. The junction had 1 base not matched to a gene; V was cut back by 0 bases and J by 0 bases. CDR3 coding DNA: TGTGCCAGCAGTTACTCCGGGACTAGCTCCTACAATGAGCAGTTCTTC. This gives the protein CASSYSGTSSYNEQFF.

The V and J genes are TRBV9 and TRBJ2-1; 9 positions agree with TRBD1. The CDR3 is made up of 15 amino acids. CDR1 SGDLS and CDR2 YYNGEE come from the germline V gene. Germline trimming cut 4 bases from V and 5 bases from J; bases unmatched to any gene: 7. CDR3 in DNA: TGTGCCAGCAGCATCGGACAGGGGATTAACAATGAGCAGTTCTTC. Amino acid sequence: CASSIGQGINNEQFF.

This clone was counted once. This chain connects TRBV4-1 to TRBJ2-1, with TRBD2 matching 15 bases. The CDR3 is made up of 17 amino acids. The junction had 4 bases not matched to a gene; V was cut back by 0 bases and J by 7 bases. CDR1 is MGHRA and CDR2 is YSYEKL in the germline V gene. The CDR3 region is CASSQEAGLAGGNEQFF. CDR3 DNA sequence: TGCGCCAGCAGCCAAGAGGCGGGACTAGCGGGGGGAAATGAGCAGTTCTTC.

The genes are TRBV9 and TRBJ2-3; D perhaps matches TRBD1 (5 bases). Trimming removed 0 bases at V and 0 bases at J, with 11 bases between. Germline V gene data show CDR1 as SGDLS and CDR2 as YYNGEE. The CDR3 is 16 residues long. The CDR3 nucleotides read TGTGCCAGCAGCGTAGCGGTACAGGCTAGCACAGATACGCAGTATTTT. Amino acids: CASSVAVQASTDTQYF. Filled out from reference TRBV9 and TRBJ2-3, the complete variable domain reads DSGVTQTPKHLITATGQRVTLRCSPRSGDLSVYWYQQSLDQGLQFLIQYYNGEERAKGNILERFSAQQFPDLHSELNLSSLELGDSALYFCASSVAVQASTDTQYFGPGTRLTVL.

The CDR3 is CASSPGHNTEAFF. As DNA, the CDR3 is TGTGCCAGCAGTCCGGGACATAACACTGAAGCTTTCTTT. The chain is built from TRBV12-3 or TRBV12-4 and TRBJ1-1; weak D call: TRBD1 (6 bases). This CDR3 is built from 13 residues. V dropped 5 bases and J dropped 2 bases, with 9 bases sitting between them.